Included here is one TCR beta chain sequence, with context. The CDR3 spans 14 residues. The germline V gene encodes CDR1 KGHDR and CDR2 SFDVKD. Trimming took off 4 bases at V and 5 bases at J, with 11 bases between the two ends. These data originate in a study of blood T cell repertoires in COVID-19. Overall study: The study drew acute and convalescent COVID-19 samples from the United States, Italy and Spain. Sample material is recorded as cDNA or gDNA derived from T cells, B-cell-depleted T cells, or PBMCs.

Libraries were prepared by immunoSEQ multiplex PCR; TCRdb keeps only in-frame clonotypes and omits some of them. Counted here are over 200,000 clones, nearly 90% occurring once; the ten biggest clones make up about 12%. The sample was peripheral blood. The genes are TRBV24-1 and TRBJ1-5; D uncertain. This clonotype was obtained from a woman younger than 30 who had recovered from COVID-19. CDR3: CATSDPSPDQPQHF. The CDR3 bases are TGTGCCACCAGTGACCCTAGCCCCGATCAGCCCCAGCATTTT.